This TCR beta chain was sequenced for a study of identical twins. From germline, CDR1 is DFQATT and CDR2 SNEGSKA (reference sequence). The CDR3 has 15 residues. Trimming removed 0 bases from V and 5 bases from J; junction bases left unmatched: 5. TCRdb itself ran the 5' RACE reads through MiXCR, one entry per CDR3 protein. The table has around 690,000 distinct CDR3 sequences, 21% seen once. The same data also contributed to another study, on T cells expressing NK-cell markers. From that paper: In a group of 5 or 6 donors, dominant NKG2C+ clonotypes represented 1.0-7.0% of CD8+ T cells.

The origin of this receptor is a woman in her late teens or twenties in good health. The sequencing sample was made of PBMCs. V gene TRBV20-1 combines with J gene TRBJ2-1, with 9 bases aligning to TRBD2. The CDR3 sequence: CSARDPAGGNNEQFF. The DNA of the CDR3 is TGCAGTGCTAGAGACCCCGCGGGGGGGAACAATGAGCAGTTCTTC.